Following are 5 T cell receptor beta chains from one sample sequenced in a study of blood T cell repertoires in COVID-19. TCRdb's table, derived via immunoSEQ multiplex PCR, lists solely in-frame clones and lacks some. The table lists about 140,000 clones, over 60% of them singletons. The specimen was PBMCs or T cells enriched from blood (not recorded which). The receptors were gathered from a woman aged 50 to 65 who had recovered from COVID-19.

The chain links TRBV13 to TRBJ2-7, with a tentative D call TRBD2 (5 bases). V was trimmed by 5 bases and J by 0 bases, leaving 17 bases between them. The V gene's germline CDR1 is PRHDT and CDR2 FYEKMQ (reference sequence). The CDR3 covers 16 residues. In nucleotides, the CDR3 is TGTGCCAGCAGCACTCGGGGTGGGAAGAGCTCCTACGAGCAGTACTTC. As protein: CASSTRGGKSSYEQYF.

CDR3 region: CASSRRTSAADTQYF. The CDR3, as DNA: TGTGCCAGTAGTCGGCGGACTAGCGCCGCAGATACGCAGTATTTT. The chain combines TRBV19 with TRBJ2-3; TRBD2 agrees at 9 bases. Germline CDR1 is LNHDA and CDR2 is SQIVND (reference sequence). This CDR3 comprises 15 residues. The V segment lost 5 bases and the J segment 4 bases; nucleotides outside the gene matches: 7.

The chain is built from TRBV28 and TRBJ2-7, with 12 bases that match TRBD2. J gave up 3 bases and V 6 bases, and 9 bases lay outside the gene matches. Germline V CDR1 and CDR2: MDHEN, SYDVKM. The CDR3 sequence is 16 residues long. This CDR3 reads CASSSLRLAGVYEQYF. In DNA, the CDR3 is TGTGCCAGCAGCTCTCTTCGACTAGCGGGAGTCTACGAGCAGTACTTC.

In this sample, this clone turned up a few times. The CDR3 sequence is CASSRENTIYF. Here the CDR3 DNA reads TGTGCCAGCAGCCGGGAAAACACCATATATTTT. The V and J genes are TRBV7-9 and TRBJ1-3, with no clear D. This CDR3 spans 11 amino acids. V was shortened by 5 bases and J by 6 bases, with 5 bases between the two germline ends. Germline values: CDR1 SEHNR, CDR2 FQNEAQ (reference sequence).

The CDR3 DNA reads as TGTGCCAGCAGCTTAGCCAGGGTCCAATCACCCCTCCACTTT. Translating gives CASSLARVQSPLHF. The chain uses TRBV13 and TRBJ1-6; D may be TRBD1 (5 bases). CDR1 is PRHDT, CDR2 FYEKMQ, per germline (reference sequence). The CDR3 runs 14 residues. The V end was cut by 1 base, the J end by 10 bases, with 11 bases between.